The entry that follows covers one T cell receptor beta chain sequence. Its specificity is not known. Other DNA sequences of this sample code for an identical CDR3. PCR employed 60 Vbeta and 13 Jbeta primers. The assay was immunoSEQ multiplex PCR, and TCRdb's table has in-frame clones only and misses some. The data hold more than 110,000 clones, with approximately 70% observed a single time. V dropped 2 bases and J dropped 2 bases, with 6 bases sitting between them. In germline, CDR1 is MNHNS, CDR2 SASEGT. The CDR3 has 13 residues. The data were obtained in a study of cytomegalovirus exposure and HLA in healthy donors. Study details: Sequencing of roughly 180 million T cells in an earlier analysis found around 110 million unique TCR beta sequences. Findings and limits, study-wide: Common viral pathogens seemed to be connected with several of the most significant clusters, according to a later analysis. It was in a later analysis that TCR association rates were seen to vary by HLA locus, highest for DRB1 and lowest for HLA-C. It was shown in a later analysis that HLA-associated TCR beta chains were more clonally expanded than other, equally common chains.

The TCR was taken from a woman aged 30 to 39 in good health and CMV-seronegative. The chain combines TRBV6-1 with TRBJ1-2; D might be TRBD1 (6 bases). Sequencing used PBMCs. CDR3 residues: CASSEQGNYGYTF. The CDR3 DNA follows: TGTGCCAGCAGTGAACAGGGGAACTATGGCTACACCTTC.